A selection of T cell receptor beta chains follows, all from one sample in a study of T cell repertoires in cytomegalovirus infection. Using its own MiXCR run on the reads, TCRdb lists one record per CDR3 protein. The sample yields around 500,000 distinct CDR3 sequences, approximately 40% seen once. These receptors lack a known antigen. The specimen comprised cultured PBMCs, sampled from culture after CMV antigen stimulation. These receptors originate from a human donor in good health (CMV status not recorded). Some clones in this sample may be carry-over from other donors' samples. Each CDR3 is given with its conserved first and last residue. The D gene is left open where the match is weak.

d_call	v_call	cdr3_aa
-	TRBV27	CASSRAGQPYEQYF
-	TRBV6-2/TRBV6-3	CASSYSPARPGSDEQFF
TRBD2	TRBV6-1	CASRAQGAGGVDEQFF
-	TRBV7-2	CASSSQLLLNTEAFF
TRBD2	TRBV7-9	CASTPRGTRGETQYF
-	TRBV6-5	CASSYTFINEQFF
TRBD1	TRBV7-8	CASSEKVGQGLYGYTF
TRBD1	TRBV28	CASSPATGLAEKLFF
TRBD2	TRBV4-3	CASSRLAGMETQYF
TRBD1	TRBV23-1	CASSHPDRTSNQPQHF
-	TRBV7-2	CASSPDYLNTQYF
-	TRBV3-1	CASSQDPVQQYF
-	TRBV6-5	CASRRRGPLHF
-	TRBV12-3/TRBV12-4	CASSLGFSDTQYF
-	TRBV28	CASSLIFQSTDTQYF
-	TRBV7-2	CASSPYTGMKNIQYF
-	TRBV7-9	CASFPSGPSTDTQYF
TRBD1	TRBV7-2	CASSLRRGSTEAFF
-	TRBV7-9	CASSLAVAYSSYNSPLHF
TRBD1	TRBV7-9	CASSLADRGYEQYF
TRBD1	TRBV2	CASSKRQGTYNSPLHF
-	TRBV15	CATSRTPRASMNTEAFF
TRBD1	TRBV5-4	CASSSGTGGNEQFF
-	TRBV7-9	CATWPGQLNTEAFF
TRBD2	TRBV3-1	CASSQVYGAGVHEQYF
-	TRBV12-3/TRBV12-4	CASSLRGREKLFF
-	TRBV11-2	CASSPRKPGFRTTEAFF
-	TRBV20-1	CSAPLTGRTYNEQFF
-	TRBV7-2	CASSLTDEQFF
TRBD1	TRBV19	CASTPDRVDGELFF
TRBD2	TRBV4-1	CASSQVTSGRTGEQFF
TRBD1	TRBV5-4	CASSSGQGRTGELFF
-	TRBV7-8	CASGRLAGASDTQYF
TRBD2	TRBV4-3	CASSQVLLGEGFPDTQYF